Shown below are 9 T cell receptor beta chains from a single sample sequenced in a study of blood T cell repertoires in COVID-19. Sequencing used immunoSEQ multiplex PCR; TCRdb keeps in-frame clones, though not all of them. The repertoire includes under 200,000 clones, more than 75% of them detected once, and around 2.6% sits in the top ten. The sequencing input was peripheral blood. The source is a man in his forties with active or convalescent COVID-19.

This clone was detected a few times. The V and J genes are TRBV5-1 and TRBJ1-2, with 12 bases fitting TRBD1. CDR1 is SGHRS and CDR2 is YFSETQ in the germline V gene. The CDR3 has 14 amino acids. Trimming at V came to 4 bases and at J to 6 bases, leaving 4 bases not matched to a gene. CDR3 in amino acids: CASSGGQGAHGYTF. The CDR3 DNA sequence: TGCGCCAGCAGCGGGGGACAGGGGGCGCATGGCTACACCTTC.

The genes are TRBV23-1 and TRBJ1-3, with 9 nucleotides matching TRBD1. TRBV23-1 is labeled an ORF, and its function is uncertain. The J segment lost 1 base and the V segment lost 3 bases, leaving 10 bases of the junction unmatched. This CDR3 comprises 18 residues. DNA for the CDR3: TGCGCCAGCAGTCACCTCAACTCCGGGACAGGGTCTGGAAACACCATATATTTT. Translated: CASSHLNSGTGSGNTIYF.

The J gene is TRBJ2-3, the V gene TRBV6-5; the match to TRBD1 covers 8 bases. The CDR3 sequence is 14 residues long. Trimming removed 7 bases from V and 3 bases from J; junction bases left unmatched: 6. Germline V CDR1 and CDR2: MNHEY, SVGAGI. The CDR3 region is CASKDQGATDTQYF. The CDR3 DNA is TGTGCCAGCAAAGATCAGGGGGCAACAGATACGCAGTATTTT.

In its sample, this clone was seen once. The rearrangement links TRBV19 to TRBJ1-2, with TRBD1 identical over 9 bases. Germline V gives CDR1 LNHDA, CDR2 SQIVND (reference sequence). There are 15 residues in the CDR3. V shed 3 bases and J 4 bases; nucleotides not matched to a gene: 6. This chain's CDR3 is CASSIGTGLGYGYTF. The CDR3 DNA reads TGTGCCAGTAGTATCGGGACAGGGCTTGGCTATGGCTACACCTTC.

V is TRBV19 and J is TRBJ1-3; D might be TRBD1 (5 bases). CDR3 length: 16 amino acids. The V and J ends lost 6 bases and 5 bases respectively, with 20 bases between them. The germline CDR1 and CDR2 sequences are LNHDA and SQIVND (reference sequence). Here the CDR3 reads CASSPGGGAIRNTIYF. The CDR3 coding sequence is TGTGCCAGTAGCCCCGGGGGGGGAGCGATAAGAAACACCATATATTTT.

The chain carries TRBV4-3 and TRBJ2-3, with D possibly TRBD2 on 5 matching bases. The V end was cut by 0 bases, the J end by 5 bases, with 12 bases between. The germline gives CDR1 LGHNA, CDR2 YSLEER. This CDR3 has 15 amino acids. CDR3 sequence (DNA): TGCGCCAGCAGCCAAGACACCGGTGGGAGAGATACGCAGTATTTT. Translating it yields CASSQDTGGRDTQYF.

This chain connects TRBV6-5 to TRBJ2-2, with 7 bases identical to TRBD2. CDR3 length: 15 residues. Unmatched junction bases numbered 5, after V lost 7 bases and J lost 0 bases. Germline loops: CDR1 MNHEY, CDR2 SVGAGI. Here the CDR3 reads CASIKGTTNTGELFF. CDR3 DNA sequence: TGTGCCAGCATTAAGGGGACTACGAACACCGGGGAGCTGTTTTTT.

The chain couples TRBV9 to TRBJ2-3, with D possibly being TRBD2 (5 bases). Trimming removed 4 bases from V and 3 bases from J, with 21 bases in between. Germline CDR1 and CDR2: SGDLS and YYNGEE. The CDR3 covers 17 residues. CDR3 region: CASSTRGSPQVTDTQYF. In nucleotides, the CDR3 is TGTGCCAGCAGCACGAGAGGGAGTCCTCAGGTGACAGATACGCAGTATTTT. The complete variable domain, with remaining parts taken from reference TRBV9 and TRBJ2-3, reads DSGVTQTPKHLITATGQRVTLRCSPRSGDLSVYWYQQSLDQGLQFLIQYYNGEERAKGNILERFSAQQFPDLHSELNLSSLELGDSALYFCASSTRGSPQVTDTQYFGPGTRLTVL.

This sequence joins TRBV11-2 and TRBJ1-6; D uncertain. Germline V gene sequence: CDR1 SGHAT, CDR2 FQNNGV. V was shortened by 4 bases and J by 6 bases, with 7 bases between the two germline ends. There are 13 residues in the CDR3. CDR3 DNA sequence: TGTGCCAGCAGCTCCCTTTTTAATTCACCCCTCCACTTT. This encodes CASSSLFNSPLHF.